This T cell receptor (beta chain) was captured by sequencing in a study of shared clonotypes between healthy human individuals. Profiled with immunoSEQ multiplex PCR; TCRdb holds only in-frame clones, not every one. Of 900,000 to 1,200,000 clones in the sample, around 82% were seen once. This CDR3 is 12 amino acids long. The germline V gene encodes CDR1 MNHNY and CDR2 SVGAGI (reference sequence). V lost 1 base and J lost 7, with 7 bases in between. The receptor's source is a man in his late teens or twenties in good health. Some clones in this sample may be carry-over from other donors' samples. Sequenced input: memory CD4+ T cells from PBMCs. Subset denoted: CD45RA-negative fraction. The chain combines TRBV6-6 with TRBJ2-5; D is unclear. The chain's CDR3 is CASSYFLGTQYF. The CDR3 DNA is TGTGCCAGCAGTTACTTCCTGGGGACCCAGTACTTC.